Below, one T cell receptor (beta chain) is given with its context. This specimen belongs to a study of blood T cell repertoires in COVID-19. V was pared by 0 bases and J by 1 base, with 11 bases between. The CDR3 has 16 residues. Germline V gene data show CDR1 as SGHDT and CDR2 as YYEEEE. Sequenced by immunoSEQ multiplex PCR; TCRdb stores in-frame clones only, minus some. Of about 260,000 clones listed, 90% are singletons. Enrolled through a virtual design, the participants were between 18 and 89 years of age and came from about two dozen US areas. The origin of this receptor is a woman aged 25 to 39 with acute COVID-19. The specimen sequenced was PBMCs or T cells enriched from blood (not recorded which). V gene TRBV5-6 combines with J gene TRBJ1-5, with D unclear. The CDR3 coding sequence is TGTGCCAGCAGCTTGGGGCCCCCAGGAAGCAATCAGCCCCAGCATTTT. Translation: CASSLGPPGSNQPQHF.